These T cell receptor beta chains were read from a single sample in a study of T cells expressing NK-cell markers. Reprocessing the 5' RACE reads, TCRdb reports a single entry for every CDR3 protein and omits DNA. The sample table includes some 500,000 distinct CDR3 sequences. The specimen was blood T cells: a sorted CD56 or NKG2C T cell subset, CD4+ or CD8+ T cells, or bulk PBMC T cells (not recorded which). The receptors were sampled from a woman aged 45 to 65 in good health. Both conserved end residues are part of each CDR3.

v_call	j_call	cdr3_aa
TRBV5-5	TRBJ1-2	CASSFYRNYGYTF
TRBV18	TRBJ2-5	CASSPVWTGSETQYF
TRBV14	TRBJ1-1	CASSQDVRVLNTEAFF
TRBV12-3/TRBV12-4	TRBJ1-4	CASSFGVTNEKLFF
TRBV11-2	TRBJ2-7	CASRAPGKSYEQYF
TRBV7-9	TRBJ1-1	CASSASGTGKAFF
TRBV25-1	TRBJ2-2	CASLGRTNTGELFF
TRBV20-1	TRBJ2-1	CSARDLAGLRRAWNEQFF
TRBV20-1	TRBJ2-1	CSARKEVGTSRDEQFF
TRBV24-1	TRBJ2-2	CATSDLATGENTGELFF
TRBV6-1	TRBJ2-3	CASSEGGSTDTQYF
TRBV11-2	TRBJ1-3	CASSPGWFTGEGSQSGNTIYF
TRBV9	TRBJ2-2	CASRGTSGANTGELFF
TRBV29-1	TRBJ1-1	CSVDVTGGNTEAFF
TRBV2	TRBJ2-5	CASSWTGRETQYF
TRBV11-3	TRBJ2-1	CASSPAGREEYNEQFF
TRBV18	TRBJ2-1	CASSPREGYNEQFF
TRBV20-1	TRBJ2-7	CSAALAGDRLKYF
TRBV7-8	TRBJ2-7	CASSTRQHYEQYF
TRBV20-1	TRBJ1-5	CSASGQGQNQPQHF
TRBV16	TRBJ1-1	CASSRDSLAFF
TRBV11-3	TRBJ2-7	CASSKGDEQYF
TRBV18	TRBJ2-6	CASSPGTTRGANVLTF
TRBV14	TRBJ2-5	CASSQDPGLAGAETQYF
TRBV7-8	TRBJ2-2	CASSGLAGGTNTGELFF
TRBV10-1	TRBJ2-2	CASKSAKHAGELFF
TRBV7-8	TRBJ2-2	CASSWGYTGELFF
TRBV6-2/TRBV6-3	TRBJ2-1	CASKGRASGDNEQFF
TRBV20-1	TRBJ2-7	CSASRPTKPYEQYF
TRBV12-3/TRBV12-4	TRBJ2-5	CASSYQETQYF
TRBV20-1	TRBJ1-4	CSARGRGRPNEKLFF
TRBV7-9	TRBJ1-2	CASSPQGSGYGYTF
TRBV12-3/TRBV12-4	TRBJ2-1	CASILSRAGANEQFF
TRBV20-1	TRBJ2-3	CSAPTSGRAPLRADTQYF
TRBV5-1	TRBJ2-1	CASSLRTSGKVDNEQFF
TRBV20-1	TRBJ2-1	CSARGPGLRSYNEQFF
TRBV12-3/TRBV12-4	TRBJ2-2	CASSFMAGTNTGELFF
TRBV20-1	TRBJ1-2	CSATTGVYGYTF
TRBV4-1	TRBJ2-7	CASSQVFVAYEQYF
TRBV5-5	TRBJ2-5	CASSLPGQGDWETQYF
TRBV11-3	TRBJ1-1	CASSLEFWTEAFF
TRBV6-1	TRBJ1-5	CASRVINRGSNQPQHF
TRBV5-1	TRBJ1-2	CASSLDGDYGYTF
TRBV7-2	TRBJ2-4	CASSSRAENIQYF
TRBV27	TRBJ2-1	CASSSLAANNEQFF
TRBV5-5	TRBJ1-2	CASSFTGGAGGYTF
TRBV12-3/TRBV12-4	TRBJ1-5	CASSLWDTVNYSNQPQHF
TRBV12-3/TRBV12-4	TRBJ2-3	CASSREGAQYF
TRBV11-2	TRBJ1-1	CASSLTRHLEGTEAFF
TRBV7-9	TRBJ1-5	CASSLEGGAQPQHF
TRBV10-3	TRBJ2-7	CAIHNGASGSKGYEQYF
TRBV12-3/TRBV12-4	TRBJ1-5	CASSLTQGSGQPQHF
TRBV24-1	TRBJ1-1	CATRPTGMGTEAFF
TRBV12-3/TRBV12-4	TRBJ2-7	CASSSPTGAIYEQYF